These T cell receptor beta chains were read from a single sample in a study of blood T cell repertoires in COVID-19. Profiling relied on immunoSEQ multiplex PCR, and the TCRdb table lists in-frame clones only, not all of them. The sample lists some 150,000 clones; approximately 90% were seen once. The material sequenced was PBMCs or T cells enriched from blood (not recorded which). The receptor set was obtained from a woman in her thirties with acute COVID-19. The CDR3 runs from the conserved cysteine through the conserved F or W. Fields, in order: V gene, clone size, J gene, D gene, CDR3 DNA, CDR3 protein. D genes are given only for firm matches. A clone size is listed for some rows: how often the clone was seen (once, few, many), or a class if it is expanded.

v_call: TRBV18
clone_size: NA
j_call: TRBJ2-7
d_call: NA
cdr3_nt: TGTGCCAGCTCACTCGGACTATCAGGCGAGCAGTACTTC
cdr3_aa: CASSLGLSGEQYF

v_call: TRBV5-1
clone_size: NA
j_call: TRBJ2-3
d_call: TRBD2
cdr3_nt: TGCGCCAGCAGCCCGGGGACTAGTTCAGATACGCAGTATTTT
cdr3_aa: CASSPGTSSDTQYF

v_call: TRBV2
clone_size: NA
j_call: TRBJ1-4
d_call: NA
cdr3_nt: TGTGCCAGCAGTGCGTGGCTTCAGGGGAATAATGAAAAACTGTTTTTT
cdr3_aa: CASSAWLQGNNEKLFF

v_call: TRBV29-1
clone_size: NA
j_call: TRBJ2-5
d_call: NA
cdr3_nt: TGCAGCGTTGACGGTTTGGGGAGTCAGACCCAGTACTTC
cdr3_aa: CSVDGLGSQTQYF

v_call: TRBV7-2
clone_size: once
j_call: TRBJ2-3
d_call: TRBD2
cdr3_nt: TGTGCCAGCAGCTTAGGACTAGCGGGCACAGATACGCAGTATTTT
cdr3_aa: CASSLGLAGTDTQYF

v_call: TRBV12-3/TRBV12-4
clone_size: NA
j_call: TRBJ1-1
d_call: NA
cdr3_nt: TGTGCCAGCAGTTTAGCCAGTAACACTGAAGCTTTCTTT
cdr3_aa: CASSLASNTEAFF

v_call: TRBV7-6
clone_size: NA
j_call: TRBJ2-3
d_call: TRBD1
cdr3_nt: TGTGCCAGCAGCTTAGGACAGGGGATAGACGCAGATACGCAGTATTTT
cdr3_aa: CASSLGQGIDADTQYF

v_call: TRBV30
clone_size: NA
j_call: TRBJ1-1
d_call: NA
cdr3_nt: TGTGCCTGGAAGTTGTGGGCAGCTAACACTGAAGCTTTCTTT
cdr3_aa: CAWKLWAANTEAFF

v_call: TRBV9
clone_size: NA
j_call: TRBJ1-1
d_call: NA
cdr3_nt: TGTGCCAGCAGCGTAGCACAGGCAAGGGGGAACACTGAAGCTTTCTTT
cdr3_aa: CASSVAQARGNTEAFF

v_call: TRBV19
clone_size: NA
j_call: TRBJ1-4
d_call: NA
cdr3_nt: TGTGCCAGTAGTATGGATTTGGAGGTAGAAAAACTGTTTTTT
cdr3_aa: CASSMDLEVEKLFF

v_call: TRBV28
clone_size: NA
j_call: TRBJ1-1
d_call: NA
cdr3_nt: TGTGCCAGCAGTTTTTTCGAGTTCGCGGGGATCAACACTGAAGCTTTCTTT
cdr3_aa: CASSFFEFAGINTEAFF

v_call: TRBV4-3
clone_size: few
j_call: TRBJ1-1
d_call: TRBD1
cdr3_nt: TGCGCCAGCAGCCAAGTACAGGGGCCCATGAACACTGAAGCTTTCTTT
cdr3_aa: CASSQVQGPMNTEAFF

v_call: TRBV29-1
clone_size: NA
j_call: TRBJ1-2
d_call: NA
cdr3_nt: TGCAGCGTTGCAGGGGCAACTGGCTACACCTTC
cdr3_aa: CSVAGATGYTF

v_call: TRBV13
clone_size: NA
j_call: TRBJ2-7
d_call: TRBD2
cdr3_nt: TGTGCCAGCAGCTCCTCCCGGAGAGCTTTTAGCGGGAGTTACGAGCAGTACTTC
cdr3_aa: CASSSSRRAFSGSYEQYF

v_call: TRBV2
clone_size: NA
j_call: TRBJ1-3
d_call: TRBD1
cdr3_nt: TGTGCCAGCAGACCCGGGACAGCTGGAAACACCATATATTTT
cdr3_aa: CASRPGTAGNTIYF

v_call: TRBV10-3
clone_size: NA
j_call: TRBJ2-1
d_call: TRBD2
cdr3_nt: TGTGCCATCGGGGGGACTAGCGGGATTAATGAGCAGTTCTTC
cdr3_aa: CAIGGTSGINEQFF

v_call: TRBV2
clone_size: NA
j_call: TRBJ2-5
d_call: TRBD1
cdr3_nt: TGTGCCAGCAGGCAGGACAGGGGGCAAGAGACCCAGTACTTC
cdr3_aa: CASRQDRGQETQYF

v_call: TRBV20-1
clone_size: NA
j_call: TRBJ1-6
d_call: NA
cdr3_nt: TGCAGTGCTAGTTCCAGGGGAGATTCACCCCTCCACTTT
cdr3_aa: CSASSRGDSPLHF

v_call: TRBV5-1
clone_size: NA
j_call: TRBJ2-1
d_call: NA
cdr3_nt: TGCGCCAGCAGCGGAGTGACGGGAGATTTTTCGGATGAGCAGTTCTTC
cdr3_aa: CASSGVTGDFSDEQFF

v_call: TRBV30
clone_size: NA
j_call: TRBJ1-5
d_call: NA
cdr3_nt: TGTGCCTGGAGAACACACGGGAATCAGCCCCAGCATTTT
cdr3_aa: CAWRTHGNQPQHF

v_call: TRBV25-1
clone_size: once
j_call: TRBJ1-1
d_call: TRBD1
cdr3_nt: TGTGCCAGCAGTGACTCCGGGACAGGGGGCGGAGTAACTGAAGCTTTCTTT
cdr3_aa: CASSDSGTGGGVTEAFF

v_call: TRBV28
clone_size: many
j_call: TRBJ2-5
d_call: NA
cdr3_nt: TGTGCCAGCAAACAAACCCCCGTCCCACAAGAGACCCAGTACTTC
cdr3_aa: CASKQTPVPQETQYF

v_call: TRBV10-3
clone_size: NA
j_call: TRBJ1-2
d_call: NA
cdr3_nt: TGTGCCATCAGTGAATCCCAACTTACTGAACATGGCTACACCTTC
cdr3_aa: CAISESQLTEHGYTF

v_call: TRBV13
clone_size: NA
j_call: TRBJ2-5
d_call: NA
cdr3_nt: TGTGCCAGCAGCTCCAGGGGTCCCCGGGAGACCCAGTACTTC
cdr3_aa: CASSSRGPRETQYF

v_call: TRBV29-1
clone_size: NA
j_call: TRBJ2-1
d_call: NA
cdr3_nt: TGCAGCGCTACTGAGCGGGTCAATACGTTCTCCTACAATGAGCAGTTCTTC
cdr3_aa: CSATERVNTFSYNEQFF

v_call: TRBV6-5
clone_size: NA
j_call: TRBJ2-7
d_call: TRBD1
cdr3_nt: TGTGCCAGCAGTTACTCCGGGACAGGGGGCCTCGAGCAGTACTTC
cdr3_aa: CASSYSGTGGLEQYF

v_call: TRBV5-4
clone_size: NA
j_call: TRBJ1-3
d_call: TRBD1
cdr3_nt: TGTGCCAGCAGCCTGACAGGGGTTAACAGAAACACCATATATTTT
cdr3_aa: CASSLTGVNRNTIYF

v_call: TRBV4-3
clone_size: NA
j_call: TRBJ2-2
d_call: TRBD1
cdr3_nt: TGCGCCAGCAGCCGCATACCGGGACAGGGTCTTACCGGGGAGCTGTTTTTT
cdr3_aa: CASSRIPGQGLTGELFF

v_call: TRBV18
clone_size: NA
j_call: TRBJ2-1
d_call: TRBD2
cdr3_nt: TGTGCCAGCTCACTTAGCGGGAGTTACAATGAGCAGTTCTTC
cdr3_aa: CASSLSGSYNEQFF

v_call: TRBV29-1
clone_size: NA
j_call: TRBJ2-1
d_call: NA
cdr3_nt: TGCAGCGTTGCACAAGCACAGGGCCACAATGAGCAGTTCTTC
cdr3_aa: CSVAQAQGHNEQFF

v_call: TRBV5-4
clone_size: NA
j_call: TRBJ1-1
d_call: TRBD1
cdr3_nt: TGTGCCAGCAGCTTGCGGACAGGGTACACTGAAGCTTTCTTT
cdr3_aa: CASSLRTGYTEAFF

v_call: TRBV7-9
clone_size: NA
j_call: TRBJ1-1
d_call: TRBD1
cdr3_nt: TGTGCCAGCAGCTTTACAGGGGGCTCGGGTACTGAAGCTTTCTTT
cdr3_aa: CASSFTGGSGTEAFF

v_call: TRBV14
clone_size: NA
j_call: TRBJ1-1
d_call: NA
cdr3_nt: TGTGCCAGCAGCCAAATCACTTCTCTATACGCTTTCTTT
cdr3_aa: CASSQITSLYAFF

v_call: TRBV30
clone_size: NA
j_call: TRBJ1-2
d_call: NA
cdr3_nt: TGTGCCTGGAGTGTAGGGGTTAGCTATGGCTACACCTTC
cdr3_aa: CAWSVGVSYGYTF

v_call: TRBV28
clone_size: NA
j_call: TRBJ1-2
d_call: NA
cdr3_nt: TGTGCCAGCAGTAACGGCAGGGGATATGGCTACACCTTC
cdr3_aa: CASSNGRGYGYTF

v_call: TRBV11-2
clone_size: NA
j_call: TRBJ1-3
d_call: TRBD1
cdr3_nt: TGTGCCAGCAGCTGGGGACAGGGCCCCTCTGGAAACACCATATATTTT
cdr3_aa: CASSWGQGPSGNTIYF

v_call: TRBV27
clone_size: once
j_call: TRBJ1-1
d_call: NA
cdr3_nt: TGTGCCAGCAGTTTTTGGGGCAGGACAATGAACACTGAAGCTTTCTTT
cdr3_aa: CASSFWGRTMNTEAFF

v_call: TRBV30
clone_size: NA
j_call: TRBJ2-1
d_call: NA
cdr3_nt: TGTGCCTGGAGTCCTACCCGGACTTCCTCCTACAATGAGCAGTTCTTC
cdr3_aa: CAWSPTRTSSYNEQFF

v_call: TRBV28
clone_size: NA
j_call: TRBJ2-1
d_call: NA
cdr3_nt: TGTGCCAGCAGTTTATTGGGGCCTTACAATGAGCAGTTCTTC
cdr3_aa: CASSLLGPYNEQFF

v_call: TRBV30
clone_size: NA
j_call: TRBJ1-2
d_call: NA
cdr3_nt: TGTGCCTGGAGTTTAAGGGGCCCCGATGGCTACACCTTC
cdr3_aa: CAWSLRGPDGYTF

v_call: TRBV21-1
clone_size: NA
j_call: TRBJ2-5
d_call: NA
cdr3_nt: TGTGCCAGCAGCTCCACCGCCACCGCCCACGGGACCCAGTACTTC
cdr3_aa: CASSSTATAHGTQYF

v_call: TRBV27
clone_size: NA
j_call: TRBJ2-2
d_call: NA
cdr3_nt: TGTGCCAGCAGTTTACTAGTCTCAACCGGGGAGCTGTTTTTT
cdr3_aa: CASSLLVSTGELFF

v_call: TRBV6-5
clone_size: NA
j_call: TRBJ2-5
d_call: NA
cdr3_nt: TGTGCCAGCAGTCCCCCGGGTGTAGCAGAGTCCCAGTACTTC
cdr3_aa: CASSPPGVAESQYF

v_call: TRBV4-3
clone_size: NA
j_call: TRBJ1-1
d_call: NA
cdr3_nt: TGCGCCAGCAGCCAAGACTCGGAGGGTAACACTGAAGCTTTCTTT
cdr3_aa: CASSQDSEGNTEAFF

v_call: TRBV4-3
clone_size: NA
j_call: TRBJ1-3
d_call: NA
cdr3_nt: TGCGCCAGCAGCCAAGATTGGGGGGATTCAGGAAACACCATATATTTT
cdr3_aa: CASSQDWGDSGNTIYF

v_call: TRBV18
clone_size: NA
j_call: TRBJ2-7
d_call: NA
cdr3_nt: TGTGCCAGCTCACCATACGGGTACGAGCAGTACTTC
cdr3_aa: CASSPYGYEQYF

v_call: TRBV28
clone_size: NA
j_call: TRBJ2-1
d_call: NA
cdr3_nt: TGTGCCAGCAGTTCAGGGAACTACAATGAGCAGTTCTTC
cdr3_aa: CASSSGNYNEQFF

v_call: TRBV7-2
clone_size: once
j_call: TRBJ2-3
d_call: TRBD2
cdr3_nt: TGTGCCAGCAGCTACATAGCGGGGAAGTTCACAGATACGCAGTATTTT
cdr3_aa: CASSYIAGKFTDTQYF

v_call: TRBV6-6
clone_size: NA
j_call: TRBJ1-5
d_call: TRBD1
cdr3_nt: TGTGCCAGCAGCACCGGGACAGCTAGCAATCAGCCCCAGCATTTT
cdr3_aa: CASSTGTASNQPQHF

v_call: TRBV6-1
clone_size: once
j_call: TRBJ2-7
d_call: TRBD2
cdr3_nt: TGTGCCAGCAGTGAACTAGCGGGAGTACCCTACGAGCAGTACTTC
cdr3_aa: CASSELAGVPYEQYF